These 21 T cell receptor beta chains were all obtained from the same sample, sequenced in a study of cytomegalovirus exposure and HLA in healthy donors. 13 Jbeta primers and 60 Vbeta primers were used for the PCR. Some clones are missing from TCRdb's copy, which holds only in-frame ones; the method was immunoSEQ multiplex PCR. The sample includes some 220,000 clones, approximately 80% of them seen just once. Sequencing was performed on PBMCs. Every receptor here comes from a woman aged 35 to 49 in good health and CMV-seronegative.

Details on this clone: The junction departs from the called germline gene at one end, perhaps through a read error. V gene TRBV7-3 combines with J gene TRBJ2-5; 9 nucleotides agree with TRBD2. CDR3 length equals 16 residues. Germline V gene sequence: CDR1 SGHTA, CDR2 FQGTGA. The CDR3: CASSLTGGGAQVTQYF. CDR3 DNA: TGTGCCAGCAGCTTAACTGGCGGGGGGGCACAAGTGACCCAGTACTTC.

The chain employs TRBV5-8 and TRBJ1-3; D unresolved. With 0 bases removed from V and 4 bases from J, the gap between germline ends came to 14 bases. The CDR3 covers 16 residues. Germline V gives CDR1 SGHTS, CDR2 YDEGEE. CDR3 sequence: CASSLDEGGGGNTIYF. DNA for the CDR3: TGTGCCAGCAGCTTGGATGAGGGAGGAGGCGGAAACACCATATATTTT.

The chain couples TRBV27 to TRBJ1-2; TRBD1 agrees at 10 bases. V shed 3 bases, J shed 6 bases, and the junction held 1 base outside the gene matches. CDR3 length: 13 amino acids. Germline CDR1 reads MNHEY; CDR2 reads SMNVEV (reference sequence). The CDR3 sequence: CASSLGQGNGYTF. In nucleotides, the CDR3 is TGTGCCAGCAGTTTGGGACAGGGGAATGGCTACACCTTC.

The chain links TRBV6-1 to TRBJ1-5, with 9 bases fitting TRBD1. CDR1 is MNHNS, CDR2 SASEGT, per germline. V was clipped by 6 bases and J by 4 bases; unmatched bases: 4. The CDR3 consists of 14 residues. The CDR3, as DNA: TGTGCCAGCAGAGGACAGGGGCTAAATCAGCCCCAGCATTTT. Protein sequence: CASRGQGLNQPQHF.

The V and J genes are TRBV11-3 and TRBJ1-2; maybe TRBD1 (5 bases). Looked up from germline, CDR1 is SGHNT and CDR2 is YENEEA. V lost 3 bases and J 7 bases, leaving 18 bases between the germline ends. This CDR3 spans 15 amino acids. CDR3 in DNA: TGTGCCAGCAGCTTTCACACGCAACTAACAGGTGGCTACACCTTC. Encoded protein: CASSFHTQLTGGYTF.

The chain uses TRBV9 and TRBJ2-7; 7 bases are a match to TRBD1. Germline V lookup: CDR1 SGDLS, CDR2 YYNGEE. V gave up 0 bases and J gave up 6 bases; unmatched junction bases: 9. The CDR3 length is 15 residues. The CDR3 DNA reads TGTGCCAGCAGCGTAGCTTTTGAGGGGGCGGGCGAGCAGTACTTC. Translating it yields CASSVAFEGAGEQYF.

The chain is built from TRBV7-2 and TRBJ1-4, with D possibly TRBD1 on 5 matching bases. The germline CDR1 and CDR2 sequences are SGHTA and FQGNSA. Trimming pared 5 bases from V and 2 bases from J, leaving 12 bases between. The CDR3 is made up of 15 amino acids. CDR3 region: CASSLTGATNEKLFF. DNA for the CDR3: TGTGCCAGCAGCCTCACAGGTGCGACTAATGAAAAACTGTTTTTT.

The V and J genes are TRBV6-5 and TRBJ1-1; 7 positions agree with TRBD1. After removal of 4 bases from V and 0 bases from J, the junction contained 5 bases not matched to a gene. CDR3 length: 15 amino acids. The V gene's germline CDR1 is MNHEY and CDR2 SVGAGI. Here the CDR3 reads CASSWDRHMNTEAFF. Written as DNA, the CDR3 is TGTGCCAGCAGTTGGGACAGACACATGAACACTGAAGCTTTCTTT.

This chain uses TRBV6-5 with TRBJ1-1; the D gene is possibly TRBD1 (5 bases). Germline-derived CDR1 and CDR2 are MNHEY and SVGAGI. The CDR3 covers 14 residues. The germline V and J ends were trimmed by 2 bases and 5 bases, with 12 bases remaining between them. The CDR3 region is CASSYGRGGTEAFF. In nucleotides, the CDR3 is TGTGCCAGCAGTTACGGGCGGGGGGGAACTGAAGCTTTCTTT.

This clone showed up just a few times. The chain carries TRBV10-2 and TRBJ1-4, with D perhaps matching TRBD1 (5 bases). V was trimmed by 2 bases and J by 5 bases, leaving 12 bases between them. The germline gives CDR1 WSHSY, CDR2 SAAADI. The CDR3 has 15 amino acids. The CDR3 nucleotides are TGCGCCAGCAGTGAGGGCCAGGGTTGGAATGAAAAACTGTTTTTT. This encodes CASSEGQGWNEKLFF.

The chain carries TRBV2 and TRBJ1-4; TRBD1 matches at 7 bases. With 6 bases clipped from V and 5 bases from J, the junction kept 9 bases outside the gene matches. Per germline, CDR1 SNHLY and CDR2 FYNNEI. The length of the CDR3 is 15 residues. CDR3 coding DNA: TGTGCCAGCAGCCTAACGGGACAGAACAATGAAAAACTGTTTTTT. It translates to CASSLTGQNNEKLFF.

J is TRBJ1-3 and V is TRBV4-1; no clear D gene. Germline loops: CDR1 MGHRA, CDR2 YSYEKL. This CDR3 is built from 15 residues. V gave up 4 bases and J gave up 0 bases, with 10 bases separating them. The CDR3 sequence is CASSPQEYSGNTIYF. Written as DNA, the CDR3 is TGCGCCAGCAGCCCCCAAGAGTACTCTGGAAACACCATATATTTT.

The chain joins TRBV28 to TRBJ2-3; no clear D. CDR1 is MDHEN and CDR2 is SYDVKM in the germline V gene. Trimming took off 6 bases at V and 2 bases at J, with 12 bases between the two ends. The length of the CDR3 is 14 residues. The DNA for the CDR3 is TGTGCCAGCAGCCTCACAGTCAACACAGATACGCAGTATTTT. As protein: CASSLTVNTDTQYF.

To note about this clone: The junction differs from germline at one of its ends, possibly a read error. The chain is built from TRBV7-6 and TRBJ2-5, with 13 nucleotides matching TRBD2. Germline CDR1 reads SGHVS; CDR2 reads FNYEAQ. The CDR3 extends over 16 amino acids. CDR3 residues: CASTPGTSGAQETRYF. CDR3 DNA: TGTGCCAGCACCCCAGGGACTAGCGGGGCTCAAGAGACCCGGTACTTC.

The chain is built from TRBV29-1 and TRBJ1-1; maybe TRBD1 (6 bases). V lost 6 bases and J lost 6, with 26 bases in between. The CDR3 extends over 16 amino acids. Germline V gives CDR1 SQVTM, CDR2 ANQGSEA. CDR3 amino acids: CSVLQQGGNVVAEAFF. The CDR3 DNA follows: TGCAGCGTGCTCCAGCAAGGGGGTAATGTAGTGGCTGAAGCTTTCTTT.

In its sample, this clone was seen a few times. The chain links TRBV7-6 to TRBJ1-1; D might be TRBD1 (5 bases). Looked up from germline, CDR1 is SGHVS and CDR2 is FNYEAQ. V lost 2 bases, J lost 5 bases, and 12 bases lay in between. CDR3 length equals 14 residues. DNA of the CDR3: TGTGCCAGCAGCTTATCTTGGGGGGAGACTGAAGCTTTCTTT. Translation gives CASSLSWGETEAFF.

V and J are TRBV5-1 and TRBJ1-4; 12 bases map to TRBD1. The CDR3 contains 15 residues. V gave up 2 bases and J gave up 8 bases; unmatched junction bases: 4. Per the germline V gene, CDR1 is SGHRS and CDR2 is YFSETQ. Written as DNA, the CDR3 is TGCGCCAGCAGCTTCTCTGGGACAGGGGGCGAAAAACTGTTTTTT. Amino acid sequence: CASSFSGTGGEKLFF.

The CDR3 loop is CASSPSRLAGGETQYF. The CDR3 coding sequence is TGTGCCAGCAGCCCCTCTCGACTAGCGGGGGGAGAGACCCAGTACTTC. The chain has TRBV2 and TRBJ2-5; 13 bases align to TRBD2. The V gene's germline CDR1 is SNHLY and CDR2 FYNNEI. There are 16 residues in the CDR3. The J segment lost 4 bases and the V segment lost 6 bases, leaving 8 bases of the junction unmatched. Variable domain in full (rest from reference TRBV2 and TRBJ2-5): EPEVTQTPSHQVTQMGQEVILRCVPISNHLYFYWYRQILGQKVEFLVSFYNNEISEKSEIFDDQFSVERPDGSNFTLKIRSTKLEDSAMYFCASSPSRLAGGETQYFGPGTRLLVL.

The rearrangement uses TRBV5-1 and TRBJ2-7, with TRBD2 matching over 12 bases. CDR3 length: 16 residues. V shed 4 bases and J 0 bases; nucleotides not matched to a gene: 5. Germline V gene data show CDR1 as SGHRS and CDR2 as YFSETQ. CDR3 coding DNA: TGCGCCAGCAGCCGCACTAGCGGGGGGAGCTCCTACGAGCAGTACTTC. The encoded protein is CASSRTSGGSSYEQYF.

This chain links TRBV5-4 with TRBJ2-1, with TRBD1 identical over 8 bases. The CDR3 has 15 residues. Germline CDR1 reads SGHNT; CDR2 reads YYREEE (reference sequence). With 0 bases clipped from V and 10 bases from J, the junction kept 9 bases outside the gene matches. CDR3 sequence: CASSLAGQGVREQFF. The CDR3, as DNA: TGTGCCAGCAGCTTGGCCGGACAGGGAGTGAGGGAGCAGTTCTTC.

This clone has a handful of counts. The sample carries other DNA sequences with the same CDR3. The V gene is TRBV6-4, the J gene TRBJ1-1, with D uncertain. The CDR3 has 13 residues. Germline CDR1 and CDR2: MRHNA and SNTAGT. Trimming stripped 0 bases from V and 5 bases from J, with 7 bases between. As DNA, the CDR3 is TGTGCCAGCAGTGACTCCCCCGGGACTGAAGCTTTCTTT. It is translated as CASSDSPGTEAFF.